This T cell receptor (beta chain) was sequenced for a study of blood T cell repertoires in COVID-19. Study in general: Samples of COVID-19 (acute and convalescent) were obtained from the United States, Italy and Spain.

Clones were read by immunoSEQ multiplex PCR, and TCRdb kept only the in-frame ones, dropping some. Here the sample spans more than 110,000 clones, 75% to 90% being singletons. A few counts support this clone. The CDR3 length is 14 residues. Germline V CDR1 and CDR2: SGHDT, YYEEEE. Trimming left V 5 bases short and J 7 bases short, with 19 bases between. The rearrangement links TRBV5-6 to TRBJ2-7; TRBD2 might be the D (6 bases). Sequencing was performed on peripheral blood. This sequence was found in a woman of 80 years or more with acute or convalescent COVID-19. The CDR3 loop is CASSPRAGSGEQYF. CDR3 DNA sequence: TGTGCCAGCAGTCCCCGCGCGGGGTCGGGGGAGCAGTACTTC. Together with reference TRBV5-6 and TRBJ2-7, the CDR3 gives the full variable domain: DAGVTQSPTHLIKTRGQQVTLRCSPKSGHDTVSWYQQALGQGPQFIFQYYEEEERQRGNFPDRFSGHQFPNYSSELNVNALLLGDSALYLCASSPRAGSGEQYFGPGTRLTVT.